This TCR beta chain was captured by sequencing in a study of human T cells and chemical hapten exposure. The V gene's germline CDR1 is SGHVS and CDR2 FNYEAQ. The CDR3 contains 19 residues. Trimming cost V 1 base and J 2 bases; bases outside gene matches: 11. This clonotype has only a few counts. MiXCR, applied by TCRdb to the RACE reads, yields one record per CDR3 protein. This sample has 250,000 or so distinct CDR3 sequences, with over 7.5% found just once. Described time point: pre-sensitization, week 0. Treatment indicated: therapeutic diphenylcyclopropenone sensitization with weekly scalp DPC. The chain has TRBV7-6 and TRBJ2-5, with 12 bases that match TRBD2. The sequence came from a man younger than 30 with alopecia areata. Some clones in this sample may be carry-over from other donors' samples. The sample here was whole blood, taken in connection with sensitization to the hapten diphenylcyclopropenone (DPC). The CDR3 DNA is TGTGCCAGCAGCTTAGTTCCTCCTAGCGGGGGGGCCGAGCAAGAGACCCAGTACTTC. Its translation is CASSLVPPSGGAEQETQYF.